Listed below are T cell receptor beta chains from one sample, sequenced in a study of blood T cell repertoires in COVID-19. Method: immunoSEQ multiplex PCR; TCRdb's copy keeps in-frame clones and lacks some. This table has roughly 150,000 clones, roughly 80% appearing once. Sequenced sample: peripheral blood. All receptors come from a man aged 60 to 75 who had recovered from COVID-19. Both conserved end residues are part of each CDR3. A D gene is named only where the DNA matches it firmly. Rows may omit the clone size; those that give it use once, few, many or a size class.

d_gene | j_gene | v_gene | abundance | CDR3nt | CDR3aa
NA | TRBJ2-7 | TRBV18 | NA | TGTGCCAGCTCACCACCCCGGACAGCATCCTACGAGCAGTACTTC | CASSPPRTASYEQYF
NA | TRBJ2-4 | TRBV6-6 | NA | TGTGCCAGCAGTCCAACAGGGAGGGCAAAAGGAAACATTCAGTACTTC | CASSPTGRAKGNIQYF
TRBD2 | TRBJ2-3 | TRBV29-1 | NA | TGCAGCGGATCAGCGGGGAGCACAGATACGCAGTATTTT | CSGSAGSTDTQYF
NA | TRBJ1-1 | TRBV24-1 | few | TGTGCCACCAGTTCCATGGGCCTCACTGAAGCTTTCTTT | CATSSMGLTEAFF
TRBD1 | TRBJ1-6 | TRBV2 | once | TGTGCCAGCGGACGGGACAGAAATTCACCCCTCCACTTT | CASGRDRNSPLHF
TRBD1 | TRBJ1-1 | TRBV4-1 | NA | TGCGCCAGCAGCCTTAATGCAGGGGGTGGTGATGTGAACACTGAAGCTTTCTTT | CASSLNAGGGDVNTEAFF
TRBD2 | TRBJ2-4 | TRBV7-2 | NA | TGTGCCAGCAGCCAAAGCCTGGGGCGGGAGGAAAACATTCAGTACTTC | CASSQSLGREENIQYF
TRBD1 | TRBJ2-1 | TRBV2 | NA | TGTGCCAGCAGTATCGACAGGGTCCTTAACAATGAGCAGTTCTTC | CASSIDRVLNNEQFF
NA | TRBJ1-6 | TRBV4-3 | NA | TGCGCCAGCAGCCAAGAGGGGGGTGTAAGGGCCCTCCACTTT | CASSQEGGVRALHF
TRBD1 | TRBJ1-2 | TRBV28 | NA | TGTGCCAGCAGTTACTCCGGGACAGGGGAAGGTAACTATGGCTACACCTTC | CASSYSGTGEGNYGYTF
NA | TRBJ2-1 | TRBV7-3 | NA | TGTGCCAGCGGAATAGCTGGAGGGGACAATGAGCAGTTCTTC | CASGIAGGDNEQFF
TRBD1 | TRBJ2-3 | TRBV28 | NA | TGTGCCAGCAGTTTGTTGGTAGGGGGCGGGACAGATACGCAGTATTTT | CASSLLVGGGTDTQYF
TRBD2 | TRBJ2-2 | TRBV7-2 | NA | TGTGCCAGCAGCTTACTAGCGGGGGCCCAAAACACCGGGGAGCTGTTTTTT | CASSLLAGAQNTGELFF
NA | TRBJ1-2 | TRBV21-1 | NA | TGTGCCAGCAGCAAACGGCCAGCCCTCGTGGATAGCGGCTACACCTTC | CASSKRPALVDSGYTF
TRBD1 | TRBJ1-3 | TRBV11-2 | NA | TGTGCCAGCAGCAGACAGGGACTCTCTGGAAACACCATATATTTT | CASSRQGLSGNTIYF
TRBD1 | TRBJ1-6 | TRBV11-2 | once | TGTGCCAGCAGCTTAGAGGGACAGGATAATTCACCCCTCCACTTT | CASSLEGQDNSPLHF
TRBD1 | TRBJ2-3 | TRBV28 | NA | TGTGCCAGCAGTTGGGGGACAGGGGCCACAGATACGCAGTATTTT | CASSWGTGATDTQYF
NA | TRBJ1-1 | TRBV2 | NA | TGTGCCAGCAGTCCGGGGGAGAACACTGAAGCTTTCTTT | CASSPGENTEAFF
NA | TRBJ1-2 | TRBV7-2 | few | TGTGCCAGCAGCCCAGGCAGGGACAACGGAGGCTACACCTTC | CASSPGRDNGGYTF
NA | TRBJ2-7 | TRBV11-2 | many | TGTGCCAGCAGCTTAGGGAGGTCCATTGCCTACGAGCAGTACTTC | CASSLGRSIAYEQYF
NA | TRBJ1-2 | TRBV30 | NA | TGTGCCTGGGCTGCGGGGCTTGATGGCTACACCTTC | CAWAAGLDGYTF
TRBD1 | TRBJ2-1 | TRBV29-1 | NA | TGCAGCGGCAGGACAGGGGGCGGGAATGAGCAGTTCTTC | CSGRTGGGNEQFF
NA | TRBJ1-5 | TRBV7-2 | NA | TGTGCCAGCAGCTCTTACAAGAATCAGCCCCAGCATTTT | CASSSYKNQPQHF
TRBD1 | TRBJ2-7 | TRBV28 | NA | TGTGCCAGCAGTCGACAGGGGGCGCTGAACGAGCAGTACTTC | CASSRQGALNEQYF
TRBD2 | TRBJ2-5 | TRBV7-7 | NA | TGTGCTAGCGGGTCTCAGGGTGCGATCGAGACCCAGTACTTC | CASGSQGAIETQYF
TRBD2 | TRBJ2-3 | TRBV7-2 | NA | TGTGCCAGCAGCTCGAGACCATTTATCGCGGGGGGAGGGGGAGATACGCAGTATTTT | CASSSRPFIAGGGGDTQYF
TRBD1 | TRBJ1-6 | TRBV27 | NA | TGTGCCAGCAGTTTCGGGACAGGGGTCGGGAATTCACCCCTCCACTTT | CASSFGTGVGNSPLHF